Below, 17 T cell receptor beta chains from the same sample are listed, as sequenced in a study of blood T cell repertoires in COVID-19. Sequencing used immunoSEQ multiplex PCR; TCRdb keeps in-frame clones, though not all of them. The profile shows 60,000 to 85,000 clones, 70% to 90% of them singletons. Sequences were obtained from peripheral blood. The source of these receptors is a woman between 50 and 59 years old with COVID-19, enrolled during active disease.

The rearrangement joins TRBV5-1 to TRBJ1-1; 9 positions match TRBD1. Germline lookup yields CDR1 SGHRS and CDR2 YFSETQ. The trim removed 0 bases at V and 3 bases at J, leaving 3 bases unmatched. This CDR3 spans 15 amino acids. The CDR3 nucleotides read TGCGCCAGCAGCTTGGTGACAGGGGGTTACACTGAAGCTTTCTTT. This sequence encodes CASSLVTGGYTEAFF.

The CDR3 region has the DNA TGTGCCATCAGTGAGTCGACTGGTTCGGACAGGCGCACAGATACGCAGTATTTT. This encodes CAISESTGSDRRTDTQYF. The rearrangement uses TRBV10-3 and TRBJ2-3; 7 positions agree with TRBD1. The ends lost 0 bases at V and 1 base at J; junction bases unmatched: 10. The CDR3 spans 18 residues. CDR1 is ENHRY and CDR2 is SYGVKD in the germline V gene.

The gene calls are TRBV20-1 and TRBJ2-2, with D maybe TRBD2 (5 bases). The CDR3 has 15 residues. V lost 3 bases, J lost 3 bases, and 14 bases lay in between. From germline, CDR1 is DFQATT and CDR2 SNEGSKA (reference sequence). The CDR3 loop is CSASLLARDTGELFF. The CDR3 nucleotides are TGCAGTGCTAGTTTGTTAGCGCGGGACACCGGGGAGCTGTTTTTT.

The chain couples TRBV21-1 to TRBJ1-6; the D call in the table, TRBD1, was not verified against the DNA. TRBV21-1 constitutes a pseudogene. This CDR3 comprises 16 residues. Written as DNA, the CDR3 is TGTGCCAGCAGCCAGGGACAGAGCTCCTATAATTCACCCCTCCACTTT. Translated, it gives CASSQGQSSYNSPLHF.

This rearrangement joins TRBV5-4 to TRBJ1-2; D not resolved. Germline values: CDR1 SGHNT, CDR2 YYREEE (reference sequence). Trimming shortened V by 0 bases and J by 5 bases, and 5 bases separated the two germline ends. The CDR3 is 12 amino acids. This CDR3 reads CASSLGEYGYTF. In DNA form, the CDR3 reads TGTGCCAGCAGCTTGGGGGAGTATGGCTACACCTTC.

V gene TRBV6-5 combines with J gene TRBJ1-1; D not certain. The germline V gene encodes CDR1 MNHEY and CDR2 SVGAGI. The CDR3 totals 13 residues. V shed 6 bases and J shed 8 bases, with 16 bases lying between them. In DNA, the CDR3 is TGTGCCAGCAGCCTCTCGAGCCCCGTAGAAGCTTTCTTT. Translation: CASSLSSPVEAFF.

The genes are TRBV9 and TRBJ2-3; TRBD1 matches at 7 bases. Germline V gene data show CDR1 as SGDLS and CDR2 as YYNGEE. CDR3 length equals 15 residues. The trim removed 0 bases at V and 6 bases at J, leaving 7 bases unmatched. The CDR3 sequence: CASSVAGTVGDTQYF. CDR3 DNA sequence: TGTGCCAGCAGCGTAGCTGGGACAGTCGGCGATACGCAGTATTTT.

This clone was counted at least ten times. The CDR3 DNA follows: TGTGCCAGTAGGTCCGGCGGGATTTCCGAGCAGTACTTC. It translates to CASRSGGISEQYF. The chain combines TRBV19 with TRBJ2-7; maybe TRBD2 (6 bases). This CDR3 spans 13 amino acids. V lost 6 bases and J 6 bases, leaving 15 bases between the germline ends. Germline CDR1 is LNHDA and CDR2 is SQIVND (reference sequence).

The chain employs TRBV5-1 and TRBJ2-3, with TRBD2 as a possible D gene (7 bases). Between the trimmed V and J ends, which lost 0 bases and 2 bases, there was a span of 10 bases. Per the germline V gene, CDR1 is SGHRS and CDR2 is YFSETQ. The CDR3 covers 15 residues. The CDR3 nucleotides read TGCGCCAGCAGCTTGGCTGCGGGGGCCACAGATACGCAGTATTTT. Its translation is CASSLAAGATDTQYF.

The V gene is TRBV19, the J gene TRBJ2-2; tentatively, D is TRBD2 (5 bases). This CDR3 comprises 15 residues. The germline V gene has CDR1 LNHDA and CDR2 SQIVND (reference sequence). Trimming took 6 bases from V and 1 from J, leaving 12 bases between them. CDR3 in amino acids: CASRVPGKNTGELFF. The CDR3 nucleotides read TGTGCCAGTAGGGTCCCGGGAAAGAACACCGGGGAGCTGTTTTTT. Looking up the rest from reference TRBV19 and TRBJ2-2 gives the full variable domain: DGGITQSPKYLFRKEGQNVTLSCEQNLNHDAMYWYRQDPGQGLRLIYYSQIVNDFQKGDIAEGYSVSREKKESFPLTVTSAQKNPTAFYLCASRVPGKNTGELFFGEGSRLTVL.

V and J are TRBV28 and TRBJ2-1; 9 bases agree with TRBD2. V lost 6 bases, J lost 6 bases, and 12 bases stayed unmatched. This CDR3 is 16 amino acids long. Germline CDR1 MDHEN, CDR2 SYDVKM. The chain's CDR3 is CASSTPGLAWPNEQFF. CDR3 DNA: TGTGCCAGCAGCACCCCTGGACTAGCGTGGCCCAATGAGCAGTTCTTC. Full variable domain (rest looked up from reference TRBV28 and TRBJ2-1): DVKVTQSSRYLVKRTGEKVFLECVQDMDHENMFWYRQDPGLGLRLIYFSYDVKMKEKGDIPEGYSVSREKKERFSLILESASTNQTSMYLCASSTPGLAWPNEQFFGPGTRLTVL.

The CDR3 loop is CASSFSLAGGGGPTGETQYF. For the CDR3, the DNA is TGTGCCAGCAGCTTTAGTCTAGCGGGAGGTGGAGGTCCGACCGGAGAGACCCAGTACTTC. The rearrangement uses TRBV13 and TRBJ2-5; 11 nucleotides align to TRBD2. The CDR3 is 20 residues long. Germline values: CDR1 PRHDT, CDR2 FYEKMQ (reference sequence). The trim removed 3 bases at V and 4 bases at J, leaving 19 bases unmatched.

The chain's CDR3 is CASSRSRGSTDTQYF. CDR3 nucleotide sequence: TGCGCCAGCAGCCGCTCGCGCGGTAGCACAGATACGCAGTATTTT. The rearrangement joins TRBV4-1 to TRBJ2-3; D not certain. Trimming took 4 bases from V and 0 from J, leaving 11 bases between them. Germline loops: CDR1 MGHRA, CDR2 YSYEKL. This CDR3 has 15 amino acids.

The gene calls are TRBV7-6 and TRBJ2-2; 12 nucleotides match TRBD2. The CDR3 covers 17 residues. Germline-derived CDR1 and CDR2 are SGHVS and FNYEAQ. V lost 5 bases to trimming and J lost 4 bases; unmatched junction nucleotides: 8. Here the CDR3 reads CASSSKPGLAGTGELFF. The CDR3 coding sequence is TGTGCCAGCAGCAGCAAACCGGGACTAGCGGGCACCGGGGAGCTGTTTTTT.

This sequence joins TRBV4-1 and TRBJ2-5; 9 nucleotides match TRBD2. Germline trimming cut 4 bases from V and 4 bases from J; bases unmatched to any gene: 7. The CDR3 is 15 residues long. The germline V gene encodes CDR1 MGHRA and CDR2 YSYEKL. The CDR3 spells CASSRGTSRRETQYF. In DNA, the CDR3 is TGCGCCAGCAGCCGCGGGACTAGCCGGCGAGAGACCCAGTACTTC.

The chain uses TRBV7-2 and TRBJ1-2; 7 positions agree with TRBD1. Germline V lookup: CDR1 SGHTA, CDR2 FQGNSA. Trimming at V came to 3 bases and at J to 4 bases, leaving 8 bases not matched to a gene. The CDR3 spans 15 residues. CDR3 coding DNA: TGTGCCAGCAGCTTTACACAGGGGCTTGCCTATGGCTACACCTTC. Its protein product is CASSFTQGLAYGYTF.

The chain combines TRBV6-5 with TRBJ2-7; D is unresolved. Germline values: CDR1 MNHEY, CDR2 SVGAGI. The V end lost 7 bases, the J end lost 3 bases, and 16 bases lay between the germline ends. The CDR3 loop spans 14 amino acids. CDR3 sequence: CASKNGPGIYEQYF. The CDR3 region has the DNA TGTGCCAGCAAGAACGGCCCAGGCATCTACGAGCAGTACTTC.